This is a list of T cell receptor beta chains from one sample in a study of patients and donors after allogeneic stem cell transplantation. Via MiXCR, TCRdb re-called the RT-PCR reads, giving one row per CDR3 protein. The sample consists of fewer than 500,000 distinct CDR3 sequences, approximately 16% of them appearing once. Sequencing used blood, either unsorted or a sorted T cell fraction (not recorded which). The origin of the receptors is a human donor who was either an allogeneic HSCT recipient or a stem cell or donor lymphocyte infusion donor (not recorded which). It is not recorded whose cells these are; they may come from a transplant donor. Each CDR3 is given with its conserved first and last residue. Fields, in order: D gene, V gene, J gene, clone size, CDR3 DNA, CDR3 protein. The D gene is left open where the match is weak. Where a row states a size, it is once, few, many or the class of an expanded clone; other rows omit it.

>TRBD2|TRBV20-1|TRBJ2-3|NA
TGCAGTGCTAGGTGGAGCGGGGGCTACACAGATACGCAGTATTTT
CSARWSGGYTDTQYF
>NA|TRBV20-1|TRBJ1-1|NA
TGCAGTGCTAGAGCCCGGGTGACTGAAGCTTTCTTT
CSARARVTEAFF
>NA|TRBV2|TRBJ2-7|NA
TGTGCCAGCAGTGGAGGGGGATTGAGCGAGCAGTACTTC
CASSGGGLSEQYF
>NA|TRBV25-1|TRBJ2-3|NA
TGTGCCAGCAGTGGGTTAGCGCCCTCTCCTCATCGCACAGATACGCAGTATTTT
CASSGLAPSPHRTDTQYF
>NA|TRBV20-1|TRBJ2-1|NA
TGCAGTGCTCTGGGACTCCAGTACAATGAGCAGTTCTTC
CSALGLQYNEQFF
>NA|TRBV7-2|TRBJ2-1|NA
TGTGCCAGCAGCTTAGCGGGTATGAGCTCCTACAATGAGCAGTTCTTC
CASSLAGMSSYNEQFF
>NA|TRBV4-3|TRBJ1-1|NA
TGCGCCAGCAGCCAAAACTCGAACGGGGGCACTGAAGCTTTCTTT
CASSQNSNGGTEAFF
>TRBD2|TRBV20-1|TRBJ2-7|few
TGCAGTGCCGGACTAGCGGGAGGCGTCTCCTACGAGCAGTACTTC
CSAGLAGGVSYEQYF
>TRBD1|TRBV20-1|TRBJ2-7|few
TGCAGTCCCGCCCCGGGACAGGGTTGGTACGAGCAGTACTTC
CSPAPGQGWYEQYF
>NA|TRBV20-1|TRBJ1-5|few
TGCAGTGCTATGCGCAATCCCAATCAGCCCCAGCATTTT
CSAMRNPNQPQHF
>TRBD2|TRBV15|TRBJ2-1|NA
TGTGCCACCAGCAGAGATGTGGGCGGGAGAAAGAGCTCCTACAATGAGCAGTTCTTC
CATSRDVGGRKSSYNEQFF
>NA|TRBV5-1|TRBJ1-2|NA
TGCGCCAGCAGCGGGGGGCACTATGGCTACACCTTC
CASSGGHYGYTF
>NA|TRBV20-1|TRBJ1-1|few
TGCAGTGCTAGAGACCTCCCGGCAGCAAACACTGAAGCTTTCTTT
CSARDLPAANTEAFF
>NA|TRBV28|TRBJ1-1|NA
TGTGCCAGCAGTTTGGGCAGGGCCAACACTGAAGCTTTCTTT
CASSLGRANTEAFF
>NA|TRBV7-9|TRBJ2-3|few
TGTGCCAGCAGCTTCAGGGGCAGGGGCTTAGATACGCAGTATTTT
CASSFRGRGLDTQYF
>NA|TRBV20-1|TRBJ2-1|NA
TGCAGTGCTACCCACCGGGACTCCCCTTTGGGCAATGAGCAGTTCTTC
CSATHRDSPLGNEQFF
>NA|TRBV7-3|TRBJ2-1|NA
TGTGCCAGCAGCCAGTCCGGGACACACGAGCAGTTCTTC
CASSQSGTHEQFF
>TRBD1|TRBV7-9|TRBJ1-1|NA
TGTGCCAGCAGCCCGCGGGGACAGGGTGACGAAGCTTTCTTT
CASSPRGQGDEAFF
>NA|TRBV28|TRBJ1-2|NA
TGTGCCAGCAATTGGGCGGCTGGCTATGGCTACACCTTC
CASNWAAGYGYTF
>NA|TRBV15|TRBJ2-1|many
TGTGCCACCAGCAGCCTTTACAATGAGCAGTTCTTC
CATSSLYNEQFF
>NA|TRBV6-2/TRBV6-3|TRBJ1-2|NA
TGTGCCAGCAGTTACTCTCGACAGAGAAACTATGGCTACACCTTC
CASSYSRQRNYGYTF
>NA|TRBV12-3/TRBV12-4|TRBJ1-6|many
TGTGCCAGCAGGGCGGGACCCCAGTATAATTCACCCCTCCACTTT
CASRAGPQYNSPLHF
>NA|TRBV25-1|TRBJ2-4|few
TGTGCTAGCGGTGGGGTAGCCAAAAACATTCAGTACTTC
CASGGVAKNIQYF
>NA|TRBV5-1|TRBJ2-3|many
TGCGCCAGCAGCTTGGTTGGTAGCCGCACAGATACGCAGTATTTT
CASSLVGSRTDTQYF
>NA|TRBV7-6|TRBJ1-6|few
TGTGCCAGCAGCTTACGGGGGCGCGGGATTAATAATTCACCCCTCCACTTT
CASSLRGRGINNSPLHF
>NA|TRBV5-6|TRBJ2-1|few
TGTGCCAGCAGCTCGGGACGTAGGAAGAACAATGAGCAGTTCTTC
CASSSGRRKNNEQFF
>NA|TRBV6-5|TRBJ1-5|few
TGTGCCAGCAGTAACTCGGTAAATCAGCCCCAGCATTTT
CASSNSVNQPQHF
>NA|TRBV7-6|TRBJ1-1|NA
TGTGCCAGCAGCTTCCTCCAGGGCACGGCTTTCTTT
CASSFLQGTAFF
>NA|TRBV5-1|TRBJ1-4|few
TGCGCCAGCAGCGGATGGATGGACCCTGAAAAACTGTTTTTT
CASSGWMDPEKLFF
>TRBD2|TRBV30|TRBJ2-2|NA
TGTGCCTGGAGTGTAGGTAGAGCGGGGGGCCATTACACCGGGGAGCTGTTTTTT
CAWSVGRAGGHYTGELFF
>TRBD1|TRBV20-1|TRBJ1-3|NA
TGCAGTGCTAGCGACAGGGTTGGAAACACCATATATTTT
CSASDRVGNTIYF
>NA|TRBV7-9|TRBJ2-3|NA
TGTGCCAGCAGCTTAAGGGCTAGCTCCACCACAGATACGCAGTATTTT
CASSLRASSTTDTQYF
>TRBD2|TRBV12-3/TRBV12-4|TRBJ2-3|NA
TGTGCCAGCAGTTTATTGGCTAGCGGGAGCTGGGATACGCAGTATTTT
CASSLLASGSWDTQYF
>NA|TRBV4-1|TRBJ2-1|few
TGCGCCAGCAGCCAACAGGGGGGGCACAATGAGCAGTTCTTC
CASSQQGGHNEQFF
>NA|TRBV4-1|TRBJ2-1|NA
TGCGCCAGCAGCCCCAAGGGGGACAATGAGCAGTTCTTC
CASSPKGDNEQFF
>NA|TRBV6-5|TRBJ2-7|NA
TGTGCCAGCAGTTACAGGGGGACCTCCTACGAGCAGTACTTC
CASSYRGTSYEQYF
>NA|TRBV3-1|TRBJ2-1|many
TGTGCCAGCAGCCAATACCCCAGGGAGCAGTTCTTC
CASSQYPREQFF
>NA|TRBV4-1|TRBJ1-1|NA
TGCGCCAGCAGCCAAGTCTCCCAGGGCCAGAACACTGAAGCTTTCTTT
CASSQVSQGQNTEAFF
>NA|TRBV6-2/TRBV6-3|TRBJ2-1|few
TGTGCCAGTGGAGCGGGCGGTGAGCAGTTCTTC
CASGAGGEQFF
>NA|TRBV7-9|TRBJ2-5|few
TGTGCCAGCAGCTTTCGGTGGGGAGAGACCCAGTACTTC
CASSFRWGETQYF
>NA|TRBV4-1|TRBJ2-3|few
TGCGCCAGCAGCCAACTTACGACAGGCCGAGGCACAGATACGCAGTATTTT
CASSQLTTGRGTDTQYF
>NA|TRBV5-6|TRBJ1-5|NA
TGTGCCAGCACCAGGGGAAGTAGCAATCAGCCCCAGCATTTT
CASTRGSSNQPQHF
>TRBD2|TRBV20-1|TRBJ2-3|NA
TGCAGTGCTAGAGATTTAAGCGGGACCAGCACAGATACGCAGTATTTT
CSARDLSGTSTDTQYF
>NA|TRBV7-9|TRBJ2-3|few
TGTGCCAGCAGCTTAGATTCCTCAGATACGCAGTATTTT
CASSLDSSDTQYF
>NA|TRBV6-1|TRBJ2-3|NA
TGTGCCAGCAGGACCGGGACATTCACAGATACGCAGTATTTT
CASRTGTFTDTQYF
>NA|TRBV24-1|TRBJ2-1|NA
TGTGCCACCAGTGATCGTCAGGGTTACAGCTCCTACAATGAGCAGTTCTTC
CATSDRQGYSSYNEQFF
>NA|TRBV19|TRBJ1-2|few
TGTGCCAGTAGTCCAGGGTTTTACTATGGCTACACCTTC
CASSPGFYYGYTF
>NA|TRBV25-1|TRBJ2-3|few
TGTGCCAGCAGTTCGGTAGATACGCAGTATTTT
CASSSVDTQYF
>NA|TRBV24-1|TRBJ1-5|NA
TGTGCCACCAGTGATTCGGGACTTAATCAGCCCCAGCATTTT
CATSDSGLNQPQHF
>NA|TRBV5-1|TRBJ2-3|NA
TGCGCCAGCAGCTTGGCCTGGGGTGATACGCAGTATTTT
CASSLAWGDTQYF
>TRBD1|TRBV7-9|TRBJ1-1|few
TGTGCCAGCAGCCCACGGACAGGGTCCGGCACTGAAGCTTTCTTT
CASSPRTGSGTEAFF
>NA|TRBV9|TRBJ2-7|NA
TGTGCCAGCAGCGTAGCCCCAGGGTACAGACCCTACGAGCAGTACTTC
CASSVAPGYRPYEQYF
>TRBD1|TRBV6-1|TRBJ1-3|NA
TGTGCCAGCTCCGGACAGGGGGCGGGAGGAAACACCATATATTTT
CASSGQGAGGNTIYF
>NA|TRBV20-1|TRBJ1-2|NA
TGCAGTGCTAGAGCACCGGGTGGCTACACCTTC
CSARAPGGYTF
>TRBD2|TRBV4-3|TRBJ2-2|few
TGCGCCAGCAGCCAAGATGGGGGCGGGGGGCCCGGGGAGCTGTTTTTT
CASSQDGGGGPGELFF